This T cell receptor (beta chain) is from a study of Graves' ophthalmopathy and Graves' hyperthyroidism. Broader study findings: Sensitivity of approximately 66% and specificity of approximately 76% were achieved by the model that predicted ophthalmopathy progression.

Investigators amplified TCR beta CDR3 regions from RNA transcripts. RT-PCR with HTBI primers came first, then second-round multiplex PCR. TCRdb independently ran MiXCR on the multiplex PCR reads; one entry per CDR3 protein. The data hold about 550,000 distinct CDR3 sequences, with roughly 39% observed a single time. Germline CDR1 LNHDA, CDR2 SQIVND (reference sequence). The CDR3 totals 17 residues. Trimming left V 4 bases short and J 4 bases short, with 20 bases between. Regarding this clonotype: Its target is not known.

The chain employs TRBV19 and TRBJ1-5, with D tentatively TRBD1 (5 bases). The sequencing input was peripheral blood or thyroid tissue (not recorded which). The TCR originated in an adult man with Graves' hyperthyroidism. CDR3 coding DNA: TGTGCCAGTAGTACCCGTGTGGGCAGGGAGATTAATCAGCCCCAGCATTTT. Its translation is CASSTRVGREINQPQHF. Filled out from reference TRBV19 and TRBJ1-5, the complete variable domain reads DGGITQSPKYLFRKEGQNVTLSCEQNLNHDAMYWYRQDPGQGLRLIYYSQIVNDFQKGDIAEGYSVSREKKESFPLTVTSAQKNPTAFYLCASSTRVGREINQPQHFGDGTRLSIL.